The clone carrying this TCR beta chain was seen just once. The data were obtained in a study of control samples from healthy donors and cancer patients. V was shortened by 0 bases and J by 16 bases, with 10 bases between the two germline ends. Germline-derived CDR1 and CDR2 are LGHDT and YNNKEL (reference sequence). The CDR3 is 11 amino acids. Profiling relied on immunoSEQ multiplex PCR, and the TCRdb table lists in-frame clones only, not all of them. Of about 130,000 clones in the sample, roughly 92% were seen once. The TCR originated in a man younger than 35 in good health. The sample taken for sequencing was blood. The chain recombines TRBV3-1 (or the pseudogene TRBV3-2) with TRBJ2-4; D not resolved. CDR3 residues: CASSQDETPYF. DNA of the CDR3: TGTGCCAGCAGCCAAGATGAAACTCCTTACTTC.